A selection of T cell receptor beta chains follows, all from one sample in a study of PD-1 blockade in classical Hodgkin lymphoma. The assay was immunoSEQ multiplex PCR, and TCRdb's table has in-frame clones only and misses some. The table lists over 80,000 clones, roughly 78% of them singletons. The specimen was peripheral blood mononuclear cells (PBMCs), collected before the fourth cycle of nivolumab. All receptors come from a human donor with classical Hodgkin lymphoma. Each CDR3 is given without its conserved first and last residue. Each record gives: V gene, CDR3 protein.

>TRBV11-3
ASSLGTGAGNTIY
>TRBV27
ASSRTAPRSEQF
>TRBV6-5
ASRSTSGATDTQY
>TRBV9
ASSEARTVYNSPLH
>TRBV19
ASSISRLEKGSYT
>TRBV5-1
ASSLQVTGGLTDTQY
>TRBV9
ASSGGTASYGYT
>TRBV5-6
ASRWGGSGLNYGYT
>TRBV6-6
ASFYEGNMNTEAF
>TRBV4-2
ASSQDSGLAGGRTGELF
>TRBV7-2
ASSPKTAGVNAKNIQY
>TRBV4-1
ASSQEGLLNEQF
>TRBV7-2
ASSSLFTTDTQY
>TRBV13
ASSGGDSPLH
>TRBV10-3
ASTGGGRTSYEQY
>TRBV7-3
ASSFRPRLAGLPEGWQETQY
>TRBV7-3
ATGTSGGRLF
>TRBV7-9
ASSSPDTQY
>TRBV19
ASNKDRVGQPQH
>TRBV30
AWSPPGGIWGNTIY
>TRBV7-6
ASSRTSGVHTGELF
>TRBV5-1
ASSSPGQYSYEQY